The 19 T cell receptor beta chains below were found in one sample sequenced in a study of T cells in Graves' hyperthyroidism and ophthalmopathy (dated by TCRdb to between 2018 and 2020). The protocol used for the library was multiplex PCR. TCRdb shows the sequencer as Illumina HiSeq 2000. The TCR beta CDR3 regions were amplified from RNA transcripts. The TCR CDR3 was subjected to a first round of RT-PCR using the HTBI primer set and the Qiagen OneStep RT-PCR kit. TCRdb's own reprocessing of the public reads used fastp at Q25 and MiXCR and kept productive beta chains. A single entry per CDR3 protein holds the most common genes and DNA from its merged rows. Here the sample has some 250,000 distinct CDR3 sequences; approximately 15% occur a single time. The ten largest clones represent 10% to 15% of the sample. Sequenced material: blood. These receptor sequences come from a woman between 40 and 55 years old with Graves' hyperthyroidism that later progressed to Graves' ophthalmopathy.

This clonotype was seen many times. The V and J genes are TRBV27 and TRBJ1-3, with D perhaps TRBD1 (6 bases). The germline gives CDR1 MNHEY, CDR2 SMNVEV (reference sequence). Trimming pared 8 bases from V and 1 base from J, leaving 18 bases between. This CDR3 is 16 amino acids long. This chain's CDR3 is CASGPSWDTSGNTIYF. DNA for the CDR3: TGTGCCAGCGGGCCGAGTTGGGACACATCTGGAAACACCATATATTTT.

The V call is TRBV27, the J call TRBJ2-3; 9 nucleotides line up with TRBD2. CDR3 size: 15 residues. Trimming cost V 10 bases and J 2 bases; bases outside gene matches: 10. In germline, CDR1 is MNHEY, CDR2 SMNVEV (reference sequence). The CDR3 DNA follows: TGTGCCAACTGTCGGAAGCGGGAGGCCACAGATACGCAGTATTTT. Translation gives CANCRKREATDTQYF.

V usage is TRBV10-2 and J usage is TRBJ2-1; D remains unclear. The CDR3 loop spans 15 amino acids. V lost 6 bases, J lost 5 bases, and 17 bases lay in between. Looked up from germline, CDR1 is WSHSY and CDR2 is SAAADI. The CDR3 bases are TGCGCCAGCAGCCCTTTCTATATGCGGAACAATGAGCAGTTCTTC. This sequence encodes CASSPFYMRNNEQFF.

This clonotype was found a few times. CDR3 residues: CASSDPWDRDYEQYF. In nucleotides, the CDR3 is TGTGCCAGCAGTGACCCTTGGGACAGAGACTACGAGCAGTACTTC. This chain links TRBV6-4 with TRBJ2-7; 7 bases are a match to TRBD1. The CDR3 consists of 15 residues. V dropped 2 bases and J dropped 3; count of bases not matched to a gene: 7. Germline values: CDR1 MRHNA, CDR2 SNTAGT.

This clonotype was detected many times. The rearrangement links TRBV24-1 to TRBJ1-5, with TRBD1 matching 8 bases. CDR1 and CDR2 (germline): KGHDR, SFDVKD. CDR3 size: 15 residues. V lost 3 bases to trimming and J lost 3 bases; unmatched junction nucleotides: 3. DNA for the CDR3: TGTGCCACCAGTGATAAGGGACAGGCCAATCAGCCCCAGCATTTT. The encoded protein is CATSDKGQANQPQHF.

Ten or more counts support this clonotype. This chain uses TRBV28 with TRBJ1-1; no reliable D call. The V gene's germline CDR1 is MDHEN and CDR2 SYDVKM. The CDR3 has 15 amino acids. Trimming cost V 2 bases and J 4 bases, with 14 bases left between them. As DNA, the CDR3 is TGTGCCAGCAGTTTACCGGTGGCGCCAGGCACTGAAGCTTTCTTT. Translated, it gives CASSLPVAPGTEAFF.

This clonotype was observed a handful of times. The V gene is TRBV9, the J gene TRBJ2-2, with 11 bases fitting TRBD1. The V gene's germline CDR1 is SGDLS and CDR2 YYNGEE. This CDR3 is built from 15 residues. V gave up 3 bases and J gave up 5 bases; unmatched junction bases: 3. The CDR3 DNA reads as TGTGCCAGCAGCGCCGGGACAGGGGGGACCGGGGAGCTGTTTTTT. Protein product: CASSAGTGGTGELFF.

The J gene is TRBJ1-5, the V gene TRBV6-1; D gene uncertain. The DNA end is more similar to TRBJ2-3, so the J call may be wrong. This CDR3 contains 11 residues. Per germline, CDR1 MNHNS and CDR2 SASEGT. CDR3 sequence reads: CASSHGAPQYF. The CDR3 DNA follows: TGTGCCAGCAGCCACGGCGCCCCCCAGTATTTT.

Only a few counts were recorded for this clonotype. The rearrangement uses TRBV11-2 and TRBJ1-5, with 9 bases identical to TRBD1. Per the germline V gene, CDR1 is SGHAT and CDR2 is FQNNGV. The CDR3 has 15 amino acids. J gave up 4 bases and V 6 bases, and 7 bases lay outside the gene matches. In DNA form, the CDR3 reads TGTGCCAGCAGTCCGGACAGGGGAGTGAATCAGCCCCAGCATTTT. Translated: CASSPDRGVNQPQHF.

The rearrangement joins TRBV28 to TRBJ2-7; TRBD1 agrees at 7 bases. The germline V gene encodes CDR1 MDHEN and CDR2 SYDVKM. CDR3 length equals 19 residues. Trimming at V came to 4 bases and at J to 2 bases, leaving 20 bases not matched to a gene. Written as DNA, the CDR3 is TGTGCCAGCAGTTCGCAAAACCTCGGGAAGGGGGCCATAACCTACGAGCAGTACTTC. Translating it yields CASSSQNLGKGAITYEQYF.

This clonotype was counted many times. The chain links TRBV28 to TRBJ2-1; TRBD2 is a possible D gene (5 bases). The CDR3 is 12 residues long. Germline CDR1 reads MDHEN; CDR2 reads SYDVKM. V lost 5 bases to trimming and J lost 9 bases, with 11 bases between them. This CDR3 reads CASSKTITEQFF. The CDR3 DNA sequence: TGTGCCAGCAGTAAGACTATTACTGAGCAGTTCTTC.

Many counts were recorded for this clonotype. V and J are TRBV12-3 or TRBV12-4 and TRBJ2-7; 10 bases are shared with TRBD2. Losses at the gene ends were 7 bases for V and 3 bases for J; bases not matched to a gene: 12. This CDR3 contains 16 residues. The CDR3 sequence: CASTPGALAGGYEQYF. DNA for the CDR3: TGTGCCAGCACCCCCGGGGCGTTAGCGGGAGGCTACGAGCAGTACTTC.

This clonotype occurred many times. V is TRBV28 and J is TRBJ2-1, with D unclear. Germline CDR1 reads MDHEN; CDR2 reads SYDVKM. The V and J ends lost 3 bases and 7 bases respectively, with 13 bases between them. The CDR3 spans 14 residues. In DNA form, the CDR3 reads TGTGCCAGCAGTTTCGACGGCAGACCTAATGAGCAGTTCTTC. Translation gives CASSFDGRPNEQFF.

This clonotype was picked up many times. The chain employs TRBV2 and TRBJ2-7, with 10 bases identical to TRBD1. The CDR3 sequence is 13 residues long. The germline V gene encodes CDR1 SNHLY and CDR2 FYNNEI. V was clipped by 3 bases and J by 9 bases; unmatched bases: 5. The CDR3 nucleotides read TGTGCCAGCAGTGATGGACAGGGGGTAATGCAGTACTTC. Translating it yields CASSDGQGVMQYF.

In its sample, this clonotype was seen many times. The chain's CDR3 is CASSLDVGGGWDNEQFF. DNA for the CDR3: TGTGCCAGCAGCTTAGACGTTGGAGGGGGATGGGACAATGAGCAGTTCTTC. The V and J genes are TRBV7-6 and TRBJ2-1; the D gene could be TRBD1 or TRBD2 (6 bases each). Trimming cost V 1 base and J 5 bases, with 18 bases left between them. Germline V gene sequence: CDR1 SGHVS, CDR2 FNYEAQ. This CDR3 region has 17 residues.

This clonotype was detected ten times or more. V is TRBV7-9 and J is TRBJ2-1; perhaps TRBD1 as D (6 bases). This CDR3 is 15 amino acids long. Trimming left V 5 bases short and J 0 bases short, with 11 bases between. CDR1 is SEHNR, CDR2 FQNEAQ, per germline (reference sequence). The CDR3 spells CASSPGEHSYNEQFF. In nucleotides, the CDR3 is TGTGCCAGCAGCCCAGGGGAACACTCCTACAATGAGCAGTTCTTC. Drawing the rest from reference TRBV7-9 and TRBJ2-1, the complete variable domain is DTGVSQNPRHKITKRGQNVTFRCDPISEHNRLYWYRQTLGQGPEFLTYFQNEAQLEKSRLLSDRFSAERPKGSFSTLEIQRTEQGDSAMYLCASSPGEHSYNEQFFGPGTRLTVL.

This clonotype showed up many times. V and J are TRBV2 and TRBJ2-3; D is unclear. V lost 0 bases to trimming and J lost 6 bases, with 10 bases between them. CDR3 size: 14 residues. The germline V gene has CDR1 SNHLY and CDR2 FYNNEI. CDR3 nucleotide sequence: TGTGCCAGCAGTGAAGCGCTGAGGAGCGATACGCAGTATTTT. Its translation: CASSEALRSDTQYF.

This clonotype was seen many times. The chain has TRBV11-2 and TRBJ1-1; possible D gene TRBD1, 5 bases. Germline CDR1 and CDR2: SGHAT and FQNNGV. V lost 4 bases to trimming and J lost 0 bases, with 12 bases between them. The CDR3 extends over 15 amino acids. For the CDR3, the DNA is TGTGCCAGCAGCTCGCCGACAGCAATGAACACTGAAGCTTTCTTT. As protein: CASSSPTAMNTEAFF.

A word on this clonotype: The junction does not match germline at one end; this may be a read error. CDR3 sequence: CAWENSGATDTQDF. The DNA of the CDR3 is TGTGCCTGGGAGAACAGCGGGGCCACAGATACGCAGGATTTT. The rearrangement uses TRBV30 and TRBJ2-3; 7 bases fit TRBD2. CDR1 and CDR2 from the germline V gene are GTSNPN and SVGIG (reference sequence). The CDR3 is 14 residues long.